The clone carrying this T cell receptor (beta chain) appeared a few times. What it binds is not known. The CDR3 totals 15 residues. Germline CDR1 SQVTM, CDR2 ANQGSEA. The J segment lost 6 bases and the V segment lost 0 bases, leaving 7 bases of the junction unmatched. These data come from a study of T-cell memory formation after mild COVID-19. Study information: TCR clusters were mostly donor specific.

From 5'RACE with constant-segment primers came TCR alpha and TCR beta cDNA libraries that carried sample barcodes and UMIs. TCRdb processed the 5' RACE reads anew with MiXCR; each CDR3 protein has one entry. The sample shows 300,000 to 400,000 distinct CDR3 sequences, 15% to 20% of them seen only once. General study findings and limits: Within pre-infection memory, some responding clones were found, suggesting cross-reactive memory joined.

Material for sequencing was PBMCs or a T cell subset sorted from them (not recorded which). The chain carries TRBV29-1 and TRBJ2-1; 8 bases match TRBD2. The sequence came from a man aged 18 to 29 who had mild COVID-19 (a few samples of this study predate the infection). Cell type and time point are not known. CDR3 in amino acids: CSVEDGRGVGNEQFF. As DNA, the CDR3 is TGCAGCGTTGAAGATGGGCGGGGGGTTGGCAATGAGCAGTTCTTC.